This T cell receptor (beta chain) was recorded in a study of blood T cell repertoires in COVID-19 (dated by TCRdb to 2019 to 2021). Regarding the research as a whole: Samples from collaborators originated in the United States, Italy and Spain and spanned both the acute and convalescent phases of COVID-19. The samples were drawn from the first 160 participants of the ongoing ImmuneRACE study and from some 1,300 subjects provided by 6 global collaborators. The repertoires were released in a freely available public database meant as a resource for research on the immune response to SARS-CoV-2. HLA class I and class II types, where available, came from metadata supplied by the sample provider rather than from assay-based typing. The prospective study material was composed of cDNA or gDNA derived from T cells, B-cell-depleted T cells, or PBMCs. The dataset comprised deeply sampled blood TCRbeta repertoires from subjects exposed to, actively infected with, or recovered from COVID-19. A de-identified subject ID, COVID-19 status, age in years and sex were almost always included in the sample metadata. Broader findings and caveats from the paper: How much clinical and demographic metadata was included differed by source and by participant, and the metadata was provided uncurated.

There are 13 amino acids in the CDR3, from cysteine to phenylalanine inclusive. The entry retains the CDR3 DNA only, 39 bases that are in frame from base 1. V gives up 0 bases and J gives up 6 bases, and the segment between their germline ends measures 8 bases. Via the germline V gene (reference sequence), CDR1 is LNHNV and CDR2 YYDKDF. As to this clone: Its binding antigen is unknown. Qualities for individual bases were not recorded, and no much larger clone is one base off.

TCRbeta CDR3 regions were amplified from genomic DNA using the immunoSEQ Assay, a bias-controlled multiplex PCR. Per the source publication's procedure: The number of nucleated cells in each sample was estimated from the amplification of reference gene primers within the assay. To quantify the absolute abundance of each unique TCRbeta CDR3 rearrangement, sequence reads were collapsed and filtered. For each sample, productive Simpson clonality was calculated as the square root of Simpson's diversity index over productive rearrangements. Imported from immuneACCESS, the table was reduced by TCRdb to in-frame sequences with V and J called. These copies leave out some clones; in studies compared against another copy, an unresolved V gene accounts for under half, and the cause of the remainder is not known. V and J calls and clone size are those listed in that table; D and trimming were worked out from the DNA. The sample table holds hundreds of thousands of clones, of which around 85% were seen once. The ten largest clones capture roughly 4.6% of the sample.

The collaborating institutions used their own protocols to collect whole blood in K2EDTA tubes. For TCRbeta analysis, collaborator samples were shipped as frozen whole blood, as isolated PBMCs, or as DNA extracted from either sample type. The sample consisted of peripheral blood. This clonotype was obtained from a man aged 50 to 59 with active or convalescent COVID-19. The sequence links TRBV15 to TRBJ1-2; the D gene is perhaps TRBD1, on 5 matching bases. The CDR3 reads CATSRDRGDGYTF. The nucleotide sequence is given as TGTGCCACCAGCAGAGATAGGGGCGATGGCTACACCTTC.